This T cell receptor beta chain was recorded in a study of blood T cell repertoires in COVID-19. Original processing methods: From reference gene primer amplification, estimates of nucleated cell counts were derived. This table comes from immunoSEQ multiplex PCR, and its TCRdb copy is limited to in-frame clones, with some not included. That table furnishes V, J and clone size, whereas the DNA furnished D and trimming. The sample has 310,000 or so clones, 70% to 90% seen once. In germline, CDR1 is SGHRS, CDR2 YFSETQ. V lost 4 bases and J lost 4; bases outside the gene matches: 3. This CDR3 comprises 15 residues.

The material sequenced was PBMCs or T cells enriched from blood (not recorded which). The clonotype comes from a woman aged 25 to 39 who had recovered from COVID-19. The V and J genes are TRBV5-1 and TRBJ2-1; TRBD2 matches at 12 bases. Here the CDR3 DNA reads TGCGCCAGCAGCCTCGGACTAGCGGGGTACAATGAGCAGTTCTTC. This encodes CASSLGLAGYNEQFF.